A single sample gave rise to the 21 T cell receptor beta chains below, sequenced in a study of PD-L1 blockade in urothelial cancer. The sample's time point: peripheral blood 6 weeks after treatment start. Repertoires were generated with immunoSEQ multiplex PCR, while TCRdb's copy carries only in-frame clones and drops some. The sample has around 120,000 clones; roughly 91% are singletons. Sequenced here: PBMCs, sampled around atezolizumab (anti-PD-L1) treatment. The receptors derive from a man in his 60s with urothelial cancer.

V is TRBV28 and J is TRBJ1-2; TRBD1 matches 12 bases. CDR3 length: 17 residues. Unmatched junction bases numbered 4, after V lost 2 bases and J lost 0 bases. Germline V gene data show CDR1 as MDHEN and CDR2 as SYDVKM. CDR3 nucleotide sequence: TGTGCCAGCAGTTTAGGGACAGGGGGCAATACTAACTATGGCTACACCTTC. Its translation is CASSLGTGGNTNYGYTF.

The chain recombines TRBV28 with TRBJ1-4, with TRBD1 as a possible D gene (5 bases). Germline values: CDR1 MDHEN, CDR2 SYDVKM. The V gene lost 5 bases and the J gene lost 0 bases, with 13 bases spanning the gap. The CDR3 sequence is 16 residues long. CDR3 in DNA: TGTGCCAGCAGTATGAGGACAAGTGCAACTAATGAAAAACTGTTTTTT. Translating it yields CASSMRTSATNEKLFF.

The chain is built from TRBV5-4 and TRBJ1-5; TRBD1 matches 8 bases. The CDR3 contains 15 residues. CDR1 is SGHNT, CDR2 YYREEE, per germline (reference sequence). V gave up 4 bases and J gave up 0 bases; unmatched junction bases: 3. The CDR3 nucleotides are TGTGCCAGCAGCAGGACAGGGAATAGCAATCAGCCCCAGCATTTT. Protein product: CASSRTGNSNQPQHF.

This clone appeared a single time. The J gene is TRBJ1-5, the V gene TRBV7-8, with 12 bases fitting TRBD1. The J segment lost 7 bases and the V segment lost 5 bases, leaving 6 bases of the junction unmatched. Germline CDR1 and CDR2: SGHVS and FQNEAQ. This CDR3 has 15 amino acids. The CDR3 protein is CASSGDRGRDQPQHF. In nucleotides, the CDR3 is TGTGCCAGCAGCGGGGACAGGGGGCGCGACCAGCCCCAGCATTTT.

This sequence joins TRBV27 and TRBJ1-5; 8 nucleotides align to TRBD1. Germline CDR1 reads MNHEY; CDR2 reads SMNVEV (reference sequence). Trimming removed 2 bases from V and 4 bases from J; junction bases left unmatched: 7. The CDR3 has 16 residues. CDR3 protein: CASSLNTGGTNQPQHF. The DNA of the CDR3 is TGTGCCAGCAGTTTAAATACAGGGGGGACTAATCAGCCCCAGCATTTT.

The chain has TRBV6-6 and TRBJ2-3; possible D gene TRBD1, 5 bases. Germline CDR1 MNHNY, CDR2 SVGAGI (reference sequence). Trimming left V 8 bases short and J 0 bases short, with 18 bases between. The CDR3 has 16 amino acids. This chain's CDR3 is CASGKGVFASTDTQYF. Written as DNA, the CDR3 is TGTGCCAGCGGGAAAGGGGTTTTCGCTAGCACAGATACGCAGTATTTT.

The chain combines TRBV6-5 with TRBJ1-1; no reliable D call. Germline CDR1 MNHEY, CDR2 SVGAGI. This CDR3 has 13 amino acids. With 2 bases removed from V and 3 bases from J, the gap between germline ends came to 7 bases. As DNA, the CDR3 is TGTGCCAGCAGTTACGGAGCGGACACTGAAGCTTTCTTT. It encodes CASSYGADTEAFF.

The rearrangement uses TRBV5-1 and TRBJ2-5, with 8 positions matching TRBD2. The CDR3 contains 15 residues. J was trimmed by 2 bases and V by 6 bases; bases with no gene match: 9. From germline, CDR1 is SGHRS and CDR2 YFSETQ. This CDR3 reads CASTYSGKTQETQYF. In DNA, the CDR3 is TGCGCCAGCACCTATAGCGGGAAGACTCAAGAGACCCAGTACTTC.

The chain couples TRBV10-2 to TRBJ2-7; D is undetermined. V was shortened by 0 bases and J by 1 base, with 10 bases between the two germline ends. CDR3 length: 15 residues. CDR1 and CDR2 (germline): WSHSY, SAAADI. The CDR3: CASSESRVKSYEQYF. CDR3 sequence (DNA): TGCGCCAGCAGTGAGTCGAGAGTCAAATCCTACGAGCAGTACTTC.

The rearrangement joins TRBV9 to TRBJ2-5; no reliable D call. Trimming cost V 0 bases and J 1 base, with 7 bases left between them. CDR1 is SGDLS and CDR2 is YYNGEE in the germline V gene. CDR3 length: 14 residues. CDR3 bases: TGTGCCAGCAGCGTAGTCCCCTCCCAAGAGACCCAGTACTTC. Residues: CASSVVPSQETQYF. Full variable domain (outside the CDR3, taken from reference TRBV9 and TRBJ2-5): DSGVTQTPKHLITATGQRVTLRCSPRSGDLSVYWYQQSLDQGLQFLIQYYNGEERAKGNILERFSAQQFPDLHSELNLSSLELGDSALYFCASSVVPSQETQYFGPGTRLLVL.

The chain links TRBV28 to TRBJ1-2, with D unresolved. The V gene lost 3 bases and the J gene lost 4 bases, with 3 bases spanning the gap. Germline values: CDR1 MDHEN, CDR2 SYDVKM. This CDR3 contains 11 residues. CDR3 amino acids: CASSFRYGYTF. The CDR3 DNA follows: TGTGCCAGCAGTTTCCGCTATGGCTACACCTTC.

The chain combines TRBV7-9 with TRBJ2-3, with 8 bases aligning to TRBD1. The germline CDR1 and CDR2 sequences are SEHNR and FQNEAQ (reference sequence). The V segment lost 6 bases and the J segment 4 bases; nucleotides outside the gene matches: 6. The CDR3 consists of 14 residues. CDR3 nucleotide sequence: TGTGCCAGCAGAGGACAGGGCGCTGCAGATACGCAGTATTTT. It encodes CASRGQGAADTQYF. The variable domain in full, with the rest retrieved from reference TRBV7-9 and TRBJ2-3, is DTGVSQNPRHKITKRGQNVTFRCDPISEHNRLYWYRQTLGQGPEFLTYFQNEAQLEKSRLLSDRFSAERPKGSFSTLEIQRTEQGDSAMYLCASRGQGAADTQYFGPGTRLTVL.

The V and J genes are TRBV7-6 and TRBJ2-1, with 9 bases identical to TRBD2. Germline loops: CDR1 SGHVS, CDR2 FNYEAQ. The CDR3 consists of 16 residues. The V and J ends lost 2 bases and 2 bases, in that order; junction bases with no gene match: 4. The CDR3 sequence is CASSLSGGLTYNEQFF. CDR3 DNA: TGTGCCAGCAGCTTAAGCGGGGGGCTAACCTACAATGAGCAGTTCTTC.

The rearrangement links TRBV2 to TRBJ2-5; D ambiguous. CDR1 SNHLY and CDR2 FYNNEI come from the germline V gene. Trimming left V 8 bases short and J 7 bases short, with 11 bases between. CDR3 length equals 11 residues. CDR3 DNA sequence: TGTGCCAGCTCTACCGTCGGGACCCAGTACTTC. It codes for CASSTVGTQYF.

This clone was observed a single time. V usage is TRBV11-2 and J usage is TRBJ2-7, with a possible D match to TRBD1 (5 bases). Germline lookup yields CDR1 SGHAT and CDR2 FQNNGV. Trimming cost V 3 bases and J 4 bases, with 16 bases left between them. The CDR3 sequence is 15 residues long. The CDR3 nucleotides are TGTGCCAGCAGCTTGGGTGGCAGGGCAGCGTACGAGCAGTACTTC. Translation: CASSLGGRAAYEQYF.

CDR3 in amino acids: CASSYLQSYEQYF. DNA of the CDR3: TGTGCCAGCAGTTACCTGCAGTCCTACGAGCAGTACTTC. The chain links TRBV6-6 to TRBJ2-7; D unresolved. The CDR3 has 13 residues. Trimming left V 2 bases short and J 1 base short, with 6 bases between. From germline, CDR1 is MNHNY and CDR2 SVGAGI (reference sequence).

This chain links TRBV28 with TRBJ1-1; 7 bases are shared with TRBD1. Losses at the gene ends were 7 bases for V and 1 base for J; bases not matched to a gene: 6. Germline CDR1 and CDR2: MDHEN and SYDVKM. The CDR3 runs 14 residues. CDR3 nucleotide sequence: TGTGCCAGCACGTCCCAGGGGGAGAACACTGAAGCTTTCTTT. As protein: CASTSQGENTEAFF.

This clone was observed a handful of times. The chain has TRBV10-2 and TRBJ1-2, with D uncertain. The germline V gene has CDR1 WSHSY and CDR2 SAAADI. The CDR3 length is 15 residues. The ends were cut back, 0 bases at V and 6 bases at J, with 14 bases in the middle. CDR3 protein: CASSESTRERDGYTF. The CDR3 bases are TGCGCCAGCAGTGAGTCGACCCGGGAAAGGGATGGCTACACCTTC.

This chain links TRBV23-1 with TRBJ2-7; D is uncertain. TRBV23-1 carries the ORF label, with uncertain function. Between the trimmed V and J ends, which lost 1 base and 2 bases, there was a span of 9 bases. This CDR3 region has 14 residues. The CDR3 protein is CASSQYTETYEQYF. CDR3 bases: TGCGCCAGCAGTCAATATACAGAGACCTACGAGCAGTACTTC.

The V and J genes are TRBV9 and TRBJ1-1; no reliable D call. Germline V gene lookup returns CDR1 SGDLS and CDR2 YYNGEE. Trimming left V 3 bases short and J 4 bases short, with 10 bases between. The CDR3 runs 13 residues. This chain's CDR3 is CASSAMGGTEAFF. The CDR3 bases are TGTGCCAGCAGCGCCATGGGAGGCACTGAAGCTTTCTTT. Full variable domain (outside the CDR3, taken from reference TRBV9 and TRBJ1-1): DSGVTQTPKHLITATGQRVTLRCSPRSGDLSVYWYQQSLDQGLQFLIQYYNGEERAKGNILERFSAQQFPDLHSELNLSSLELGDSALYFCASSAMGGTEAFFGQGTRLTVV.

This chain uses TRBV7-9 with TRBJ1-2, with D uncertain. The CDR3 sequence is 16 residues long. From germline, CDR1 is SEHNR and CDR2 FQNEAQ (reference sequence). V lost 0 bases and J 7 bases, leaving 18 bases between the germline ends. As DNA, the CDR3 is TGTGCCAGCAGCTTAGCGCTAGGTGGCAGAGAGTTTGGCTACACCTTC. Protein sequence: CASSLALGGREFGYTF.